The 21 T cell receptor beta chains presented below share a single source sample, sequenced in a study of a mutant IDH1 vaccine in newly diagnosed glioma. Time point: week 47, end of study. Vaccination comprised doses that each held 300 ug of mutant IDH1 20-mer peptide, plus topical imiquimod. Their antigen targets remain unknown. Sequenced by immunoSEQ multiplex PCR; TCRdb stores in-frame clones only, minus some. Among around 84,000 clones listed, approximately 75% were seen once. This sample comprised PBMCs, obtained from a glioma patient whose treatment included an IDH1 peptide vaccine. The receptor set was obtained from a middle-aged man with glioma.

The J gene is TRBJ2-3, the V gene TRBV5-4; D perhaps matches TRBD1 (6 bases). Germline lookup yields CDR1 SGHNT and CDR2 YYREEE (reference sequence). Trimming removed 1 base at V and 1 base at J, with 16 bases between. The CDR3 has 17 amino acids. Here the CDR3 DNA reads TGTGCCAGCAGCTTGTTAAAAAAGGACAGTGGCACAGATACGCAGTATTTT. It yields the protein CASSLLKKDSGTDTQYF.

This clone has only one observation. The rearrangement uses TRBV18 and TRBJ2-3, with D maybe TRBD1 (6 bases). Looked up from germline, CDR1 is KGHSH and CDR2 is LQKENI. V was cut by 3 bases and J by 2 bases, with 12 bases left in between. CDR3 length equals 15 residues. CDR3 nucleotides: TGTGCCAGCTCACCCCCGACAGGAGACACAGATACGCAGTATTTT. This sequence encodes CASSPPTGDTDTQYF.

CDR3 residues: CASSLDMVASPLHF. For the CDR3, the DNA is TGCGCCAGCAGCTTGGACATGGTGGCTTCACCCCTCCACTTT. This sequence joins TRBV5-1 and TRBJ1-6; D gene unclear. V dropped 0 bases and J dropped 9 bases, with 10 bases sitting between them. Looked up from germline, CDR1 is SGHRS and CDR2 is YFSETQ. There are 14 residues in the CDR3.

This chain joins TRBV5-4 and TRBJ2-2, with D perhaps matching TRBD1 or TRBD2 (5 bases each). The CDR3 is 16 amino acids. Germline CDR1 and CDR2: SGHNT and YYREEE (reference sequence). The ends were cut back, 2 bases at V and 1 base at J, with 12 bases in the middle. Written as DNA, the CDR3 is TGTGCCAGCAGCTTTGGGGACGGCTGGAACACCGGGGAGCTGTTTTTT. Its translation is CASSFGDGWNTGELFF.

In its sample, this clone was seen a few times. The gene calls are TRBV27 and TRBJ1-4; 7 bases agree with TRBD1. This CDR3 region has 16 residues. CDR1 and CDR2 (germline): MNHEY, SMNVEV (reference sequence). The ends lost 5 bases at V and 7 bases at J; junction bases unmatched: 13. The CDR3 DNA sequence: TGTGCCAGCAGTAGGGGACAGTTTGTTACCGGTGAAAAACTGTTTTTT. It encodes CASSRGQFVTGEKLFF.

V is TRBV7-2 and J is TRBJ1-5; no clear D. Per germline, CDR1 SGHTA and CDR2 FQGNSA. This CDR3 is 12 amino acids long. V lost 3 bases to trimming and J lost 11 bases, with 11 bases between them. The CDR3 bases are TGTGCCAGCAGCTTCTCCGCTTCGGCCCAGCATTTT. Amino acids: CASSFSASAQHF.

The rearrangement joins TRBV4-3 to TRBJ2-3; 11 nucleotides match TRBD2. The length of the CDR3 is 21 residues. CDR1 LGHNA and CDR2 YSLEER come from the germline V gene. The V and J ends lost 4 bases and 0 bases, in that order; junction bases with no gene match: 18. Here the CDR3 DNA reads TGCGCCAGCAGCCTCACAGGGGGCACTAGCGGGAGCATGTTTAGCACAGATACGCAGTATTTT. Residues: CASSLTGGTSGSMFSTDTQYF.

The chain couples TRBV7-8 to TRBJ2-7, with TRBD1 matching over 8 bases. The CDR3 is 15 residues long. The V and J ends lost 3 bases and 6 bases, in that order; junction bases with no gene match: 10. CDR1 is SGHVS, CDR2 FQNEAQ, per germline. CDR3 in amino acids: CASSFGPGGDAEQYF. The CDR3 DNA follows: TGTGCCAGCAGCTTCGGTCCAGGGGGCGATGCCGAGCAGTACTTC.

This sequence joins TRBV9 and TRBJ1-2; TRBD1 is a possible D gene (5 bases). Trimming left V 3 bases short and J 9 bases short, with 18 bases between. This CDR3 has 14 residues. CDR1 and CDR2 (germline): SGDLS, YYNGEE. The CDR3 sequence is CASSEKTGVGSYTF. CDR3 DNA: TGTGCCAGCAGCGAGAAAACAGGCGTCGGAAGCTACACCTTC.

CDR3 in amino acids: CASSSGLAGGTGELFF. DNA of the CDR3: TGTGCCAGCAGTTCAGGACTAGCGGGAGGGACCGGGGAGCTGTTTTTT. The V call is TRBV7-2, the J call TRBJ2-2; TRBD2 agrees at 15 bases. Per germline, CDR1 SGHTA and CDR2 FQGNSA. J gave up 5 bases and V 6 bases, and 4 bases lay outside the gene matches. The CDR3 extends over 16 amino acids. Full variable domain (outside the CDR3, taken from reference TRBV7-2 and TRBJ2-2): GAGVSQSPSNKVTEKGKDVELRCDPISGHTALYWYRQSLGQGLEFLIYFQGNSAPDKSGLPSDRFSAERTGGSVSTLTIQRTQQEDSAVYLCASSSGLAGGTGELFFGEGSRLTVL.

This sequence joins TRBV5-4 and TRBJ2-7; 8 bases align to TRBD2. With 3 bases clipped from V and 3 bases from J, the junction kept 5 bases outside the gene matches. This CDR3 is 14 amino acids long. Germline V gene data show CDR1 as SGHNT and CDR2 as YYREEE (reference sequence). CDR3 sequence: CASSSTSEFYEQYF. CDR3 DNA: TGTGCCAGCAGCTCGACTAGCGAGTTCTACGAGCAGTACTTC.

The chain recombines TRBV5-6 with TRBJ1-6; D may be TRBD1 (6 bases). CDR3 length: 15 amino acids. V lost 1 base and J lost 9, with 14 bases in between. Germline CDR1 and CDR2: SGHDT and YYEEEE. The CDR3 sequence is CASSLPSGAGSPLHF. In nucleotides, the CDR3 is TGTGCCAGCAGCTTGCCGTCGGGGGCAGGTTCACCCCTCCACTTT.

This clone was counted a few times. The chain is built from TRBV30 and TRBJ1-2, with TRBD1 as a possible D gene (6 bases). Trimming removed 4 bases at V and 10 bases at J, with 16 bases between. The germline V gene encodes CDR1 GTSNPN and CDR2 SVGIG (reference sequence). The CDR3 has 12 residues. CDR3: CAWKSGQPAYTF. The CDR3 DNA is TGTGCCTGGAAATCAGGACAGCCAGCCTACACCTTC.

The CDR3 coding sequence is TGTGCCAGCAGTGAAAGACAGTTCCTCACAGATACGCAGTATTTT. It yields the protein CASSERQFLTDTQYF. This chain joins TRBV2 and TRBJ2-3; possibly TRBD1 for D (5 bases). The CDR3 spans 15 residues. From germline, CDR1 is SNHLY and CDR2 FYNNEI. V was clipped by 2 bases and J by 2 bases, with 11 bases between them. Variable domain in full (rest from reference TRBV2 and TRBJ2-3): EPEVTQTPSHQVTQMGQEVILRCVPISNHLYFYWYRQILGQKVEFLVSFYNNEISEKSEIFDDQFSVERPDGSNFTLKIRSTKLEDSAMYFCASSERQFLTDTQYFGPGTRLTVL.

V usage is TRBV29-1 and J usage is TRBJ1-2; a possible D gene is TRBD1 (5 bases). The CDR3 consists of 13 residues. The V end was cut by 3 bases, the J end by 8 bases, with 16 bases between. Germline V gives CDR1 SQVTM, CDR2 ANQGSEA. The CDR3 loop reads CSVETEGRYGYTF. For the CDR3, the DNA is TGCAGCGTTGAGACCGAGGGGAGGTACGGCTACACCTTC.

The chain couples TRBV6-1 to TRBJ1-5; no clear D. V lost 7 bases, J lost 0 bases, and 13 bases lay in between. Germline CDR1 is MNHNS and CDR2 is SASEGT. This CDR3 contains 15 residues. Written as DNA, the CDR3 is TGTGCCAGCAACTTCCGGGAGGTTAGCAATCAGCCCCAGCATTTT. It encodes CASNFREVSNQPQHF.

The CDR3 reads CASSQENSLNTEAFF. In DNA form, the CDR3 reads TGCGCCAGCAGCCAAGAAAACAGCTTGAACACTGAAGCTTTCTTT. This chain connects TRBV4-1 to TRBJ1-1; D is undetermined. CDR1 is MGHRA, CDR2 YSYEKL, per germline. The CDR3 length is 15 residues. Trimming shortened V by 0 bases and J by 0 bases, and 8 bases separated the two germline ends.

The gene calls are TRBV15 and TRBJ1-5; D ambiguous. CDR1 is LNHNV and CDR2 is YYDKDF in the germline V gene (reference sequence). The germline V and J ends were trimmed by 0 bases and 2 bases, with 5 bases remaining between them. The CDR3 spans 14 residues. Here the CDR3 DNA reads TGTGCCACCAGCAGAGAACGGGGCAATCAGCCCCAGCATTTT. Its protein is CATSRERGNQPQHF.

The V and J genes are TRBV6-1 and TRBJ2-7; 8 bases line up with TRBD1. Trimming cost V 2 bases and J 5 bases; bases outside gene matches: 8. CDR1 MNHNS and CDR2 SASEGT come from the germline V gene. The length of the CDR3 is 15 residues. The CDR3: CASSERWTGFHEQYF. CDR3 nucleotides: TGTGCCAGCAGTGAACGCTGGACAGGGTTCCACGAGCAGTACTTC.

The chain employs TRBV5-1 and TRBJ2-5; 10 bases agree with TRBD2. The CDR3 has 15 residues. Germline CDR1 SGHRS, CDR2 YFSETQ. Losses at the gene ends were 4 bases for V and 4 bases for J; bases not matched to a gene: 7. CDR3 coding DNA: TGCGCCAGCAGCCCCGATAGCGGGAGGCGAGAGACCCAGTACTTC. Protein sequence: CASSPDSGRRETQYF.

This chain connects TRBV5-4 to TRBJ2-5; a weak D match, TRBD1 (6 bases). Germline assignment: CDR1 SGHNT and CDR2 YYREEE (reference sequence). This CDR3 is 14 amino acids long. V was pared by 3 bases and J by 1 base, with 10 bases between. The CDR3 here is CASSSGQFQETQYF. CDR3 coding DNA: TGTGCCAGCAGCTCCGGACAGTTCCAAGAGACCCAGTACTTC.